This T cell receptor beta chain was captured by sequencing in a study of T cell responses to AZD1222 COVID-19 vaccine. Study results and limitations: Vaccine-related CD4 TCRs covered spike, predominating at 160-218 and 743-854. Without day 14 samples, only post-peak T cell repertoires were studied.

Turning to this clone: Its antigen remains unknown.

Trimming cost V 5 bases and J 3 bases; bases outside gene matches: 6. Germline CDR1 is SGHVS and CDR2 is FQNEAQ. The CDR3 covers 15 residues. Some clones are missing from TCRdb's copy, which holds only in-frame ones; the method was immunoSEQ multiplex PCR. Of approximately 180,000 clones listed, roughly 92% are singletons. The sample here was peripheral blood, taken on day 0 of AZD1222 vaccination. This chain uses TRBV7-8 with TRBJ2-2; 7 bases agree with TRBD1. This receptor was obtained from an adult in good health. CDR3 loop: CASSIGQVDTGELFF. As DNA, the CDR3 is TGTGCCAGCAGCATAGGACAGGTCGACACCGGGGAGCTGTTTTTT.